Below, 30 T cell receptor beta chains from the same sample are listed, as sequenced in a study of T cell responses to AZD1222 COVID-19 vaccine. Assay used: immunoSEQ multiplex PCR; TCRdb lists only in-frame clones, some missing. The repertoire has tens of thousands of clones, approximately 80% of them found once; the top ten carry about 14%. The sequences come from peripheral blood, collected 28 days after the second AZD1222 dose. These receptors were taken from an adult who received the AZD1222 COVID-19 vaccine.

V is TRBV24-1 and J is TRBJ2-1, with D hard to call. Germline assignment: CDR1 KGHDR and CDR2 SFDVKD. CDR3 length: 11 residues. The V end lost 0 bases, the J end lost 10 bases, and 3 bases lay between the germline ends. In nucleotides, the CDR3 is TGTGCCACCAGTGATTTGTGGGAGCAGTTCTTC. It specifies CATSDLWEQFF.

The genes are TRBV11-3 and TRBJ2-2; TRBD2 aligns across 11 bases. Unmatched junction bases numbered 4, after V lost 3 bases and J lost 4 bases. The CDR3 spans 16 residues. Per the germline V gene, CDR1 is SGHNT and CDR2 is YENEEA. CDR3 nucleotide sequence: TGTGCCAGCAGCTTTAGCGGGGGGGCCATCACCGGGGAGCTGTTTTTT. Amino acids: CASSFSGGAITGELFF.

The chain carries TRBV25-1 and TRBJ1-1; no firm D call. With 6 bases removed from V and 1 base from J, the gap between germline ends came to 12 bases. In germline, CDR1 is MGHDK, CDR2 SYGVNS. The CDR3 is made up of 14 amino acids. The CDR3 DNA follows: TGTGCCAGCAGGGGGAGTTCCGGGAACACTGAAGCTTTCTTT. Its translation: CASRGSSGNTEAFF.

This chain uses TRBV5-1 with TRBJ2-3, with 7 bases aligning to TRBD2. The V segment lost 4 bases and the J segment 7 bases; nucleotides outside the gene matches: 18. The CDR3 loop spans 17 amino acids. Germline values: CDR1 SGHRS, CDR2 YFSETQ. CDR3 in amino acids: CASSQRPTSTSGHTQYF. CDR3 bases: TGCGCCAGCAGCCAAAGGCCGACTAGCACGAGCGGGCATACGCAGTATTTT.

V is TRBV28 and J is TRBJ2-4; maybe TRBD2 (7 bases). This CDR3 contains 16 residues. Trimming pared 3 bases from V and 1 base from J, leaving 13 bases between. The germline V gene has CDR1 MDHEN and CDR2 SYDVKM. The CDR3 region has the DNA TGTGCCAGCAGTTTGTTAGGGGGGGCGGCCAAAAACATTCAGTACTTC. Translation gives CASSLLGGAAKNIQYF. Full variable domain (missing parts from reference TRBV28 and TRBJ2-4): DVKVTQSSRYLVKRTGEKVFLECVQDMDHENMFWYRQDPGLGLRLIYFSYDVKMKEKGDIPEGYSVSREKKERFSLILESASTNQTSMYLCASSLLGGAAKNIQYFGAGTRLSVL.

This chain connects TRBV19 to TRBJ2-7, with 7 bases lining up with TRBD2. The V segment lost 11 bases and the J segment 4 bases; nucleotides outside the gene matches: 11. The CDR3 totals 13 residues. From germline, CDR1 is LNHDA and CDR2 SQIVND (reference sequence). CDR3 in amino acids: CASSSGAEYEQYF. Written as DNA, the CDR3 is TGTGCCTCCTCCAGCGGGGCGGAATACGAGCAGTACTTC.

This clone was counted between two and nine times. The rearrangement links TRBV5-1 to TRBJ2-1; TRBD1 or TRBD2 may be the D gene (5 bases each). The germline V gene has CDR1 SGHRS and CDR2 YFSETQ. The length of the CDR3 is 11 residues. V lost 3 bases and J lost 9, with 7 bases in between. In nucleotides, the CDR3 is TGCGCCAGCAGCTCGAGGGGTGAGCAGTTCTTC. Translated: CASSSRGEQFF.

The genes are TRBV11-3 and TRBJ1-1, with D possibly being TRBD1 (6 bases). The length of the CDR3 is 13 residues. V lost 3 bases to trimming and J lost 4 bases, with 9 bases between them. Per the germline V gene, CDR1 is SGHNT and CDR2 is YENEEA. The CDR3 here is CASSFGQTTEAFF. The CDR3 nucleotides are TGTGCCAGCAGCTTCGGACAGACCACTGAAGCTTTCTTT.

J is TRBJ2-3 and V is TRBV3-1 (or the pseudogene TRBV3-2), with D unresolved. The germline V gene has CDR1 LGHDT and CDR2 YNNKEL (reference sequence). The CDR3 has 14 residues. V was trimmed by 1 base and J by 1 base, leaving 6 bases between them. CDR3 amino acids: CASSQGPGTDTQYF. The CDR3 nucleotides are TGTGCCAGCAGCCAAGGGCCCGGCACAGATACGCAGTATTTT.

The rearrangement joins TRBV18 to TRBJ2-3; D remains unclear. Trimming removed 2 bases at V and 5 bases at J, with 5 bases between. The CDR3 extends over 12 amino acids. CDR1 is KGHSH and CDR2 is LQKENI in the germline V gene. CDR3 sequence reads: CASSPSGDTQYF. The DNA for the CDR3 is TGTGCCAGCTCACCATCAGGAGATACGCAGTATTTT.

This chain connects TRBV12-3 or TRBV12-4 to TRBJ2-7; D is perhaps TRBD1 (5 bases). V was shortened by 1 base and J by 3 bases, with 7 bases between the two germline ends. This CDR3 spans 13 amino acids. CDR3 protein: CASSLGRDYEQYF. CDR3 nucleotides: TGTGCCAGCAGTTTAGGCAGGGACTACGAGCAGTACTTC.

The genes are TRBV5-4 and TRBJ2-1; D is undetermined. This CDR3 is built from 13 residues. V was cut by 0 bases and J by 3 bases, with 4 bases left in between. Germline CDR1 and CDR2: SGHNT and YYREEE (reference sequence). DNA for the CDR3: TGTGCCAGCAGCTTGGACCACTACAATGAGCAGTTCTTC. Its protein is CASSLDHYNEQFF.

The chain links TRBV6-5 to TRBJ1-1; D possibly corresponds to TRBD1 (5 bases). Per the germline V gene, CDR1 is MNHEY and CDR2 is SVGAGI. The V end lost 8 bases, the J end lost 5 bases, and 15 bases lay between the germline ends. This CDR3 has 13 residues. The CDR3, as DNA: TGTGCCAGCCTGAATAGGGCAGGGACTGAAGCTTTCTTT. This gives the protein CASLNRAGTEAFF.

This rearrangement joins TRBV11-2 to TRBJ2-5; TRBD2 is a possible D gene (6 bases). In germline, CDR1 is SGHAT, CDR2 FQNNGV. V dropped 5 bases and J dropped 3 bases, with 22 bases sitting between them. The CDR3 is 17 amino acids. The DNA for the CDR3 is TGTGCCAGCAGCCGATGGGGGGTGGTAGGGAAAGAAGAGACCCAGTACTTC. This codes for CASSRWGVVGKEETQYF.

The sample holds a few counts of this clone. CDR3 DNA sequence: TGTGCCATCAGCCCGGGACAGGGGGCCGCCGGGGAGCTGTTTTTT. This sequence encodes CAISPGQGAAGELFF. The chain joins TRBV10-3 to TRBJ2-2, with 12 bases that match TRBD1. Per germline, CDR1 ENHRY and CDR2 SYGVKD. V lost 6 bases to trimming and J lost 6 bases; unmatched junction nucleotides: 5. This CDR3 has 15 residues.

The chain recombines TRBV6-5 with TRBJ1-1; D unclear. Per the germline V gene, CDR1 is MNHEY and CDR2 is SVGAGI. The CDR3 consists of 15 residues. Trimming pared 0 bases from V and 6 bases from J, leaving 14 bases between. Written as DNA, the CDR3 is TGTGCCAGCAGTTACTCGATATCGAGCCGCTCTGAAGCTTTCTTT. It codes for CASSYSISSRSEAFF.

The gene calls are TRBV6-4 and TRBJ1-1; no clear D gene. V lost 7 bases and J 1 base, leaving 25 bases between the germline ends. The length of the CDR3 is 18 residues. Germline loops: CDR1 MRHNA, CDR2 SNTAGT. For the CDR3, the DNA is TGTGCCAGCACCGTAGGAAAGGGAGGCCGGAACTGGAACACTGAAGCTTTCTTT. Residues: CASTVGKGGRNWNTEAFF.

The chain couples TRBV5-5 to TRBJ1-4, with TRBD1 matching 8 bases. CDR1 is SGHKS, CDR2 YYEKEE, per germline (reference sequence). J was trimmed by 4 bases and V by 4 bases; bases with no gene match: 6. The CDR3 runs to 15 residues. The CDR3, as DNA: TGTGCCAGCAGCATCCGGGACAGGTTTAATGAAAAACTGTTTTTT. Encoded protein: CASSIRDRFNEKLFF.

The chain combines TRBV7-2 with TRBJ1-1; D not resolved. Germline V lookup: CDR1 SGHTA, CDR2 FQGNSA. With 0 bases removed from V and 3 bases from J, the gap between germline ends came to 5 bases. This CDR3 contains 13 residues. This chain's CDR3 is CASSLAVYTEAFF. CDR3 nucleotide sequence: TGTGCCAGCAGCTTAGCGGTCTACACTGAAGCTTTCTTT. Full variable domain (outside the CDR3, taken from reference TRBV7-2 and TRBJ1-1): GAGVSQSPSNKVTEKGKDVELRCDPISGHTALYWYRQSLGQGLEFLIYFQGNSAPDKSGLPSDRFSAERTGGSVSTLTIQRTQQEDSAVYLCASSLAVYTEAFFGQGTRLTVV.

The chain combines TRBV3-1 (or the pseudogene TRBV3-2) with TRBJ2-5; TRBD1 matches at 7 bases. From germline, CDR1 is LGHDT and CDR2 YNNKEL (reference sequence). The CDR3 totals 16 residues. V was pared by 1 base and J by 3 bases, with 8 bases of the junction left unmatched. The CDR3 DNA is TGTGCCAGCAGCCAAGTCGTAGGGGGCGTGAAAGAGACCCAGTACTTC. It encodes CASSQVVGGVKETQYF.

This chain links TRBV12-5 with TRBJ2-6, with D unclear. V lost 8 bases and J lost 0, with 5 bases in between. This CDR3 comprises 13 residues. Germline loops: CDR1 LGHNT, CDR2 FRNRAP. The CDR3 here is CASWVSGANVLTF. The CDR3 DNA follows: TGTGCTAGTTGGGTCTCTGGGGCCAACGTCCTGACTTTC.

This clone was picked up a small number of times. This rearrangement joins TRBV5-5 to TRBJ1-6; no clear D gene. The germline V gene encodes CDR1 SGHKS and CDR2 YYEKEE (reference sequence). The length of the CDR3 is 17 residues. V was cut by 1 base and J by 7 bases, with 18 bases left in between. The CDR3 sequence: CASSLIFWTNRNSPLHF. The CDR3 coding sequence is TGTGCCAGCAGCTTGATATTTTGGACGAATCGGAATTCACCCCTCCACTTT.

CDR3 sequence: CASTKGAVSSYNSPLHF. The CDR3 bases are TGTGCCAGTACCAAAGGGGCCGTGAGCTCCTATAATTCACCCCTCCACTTT. The genes are TRBV19 and TRBJ1-6; tentative D call: TRBD1 (5 bases). The CDR3 sequence is 17 residues long. V was cut by 7 bases and J by 0 bases, with 16 bases left in between. CDR1 is LNHDA and CDR2 is SQIVND in the germline V gene (reference sequence).

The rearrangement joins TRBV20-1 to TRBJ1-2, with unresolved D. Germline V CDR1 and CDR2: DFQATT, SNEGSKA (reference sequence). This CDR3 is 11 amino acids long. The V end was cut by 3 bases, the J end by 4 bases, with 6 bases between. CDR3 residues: CSASQTYGYTF. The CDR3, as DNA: TGCAGTGCTAGTCAGACCTATGGCTACACCTTC.

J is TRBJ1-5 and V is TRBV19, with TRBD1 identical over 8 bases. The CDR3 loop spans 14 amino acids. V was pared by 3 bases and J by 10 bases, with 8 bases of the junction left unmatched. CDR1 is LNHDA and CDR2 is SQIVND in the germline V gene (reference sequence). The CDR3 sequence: CASSITGGRGPQHF. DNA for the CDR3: TGTGCCAGTAGTATTACAGGGGGAAGGGGTCCCCAGCATTTT.

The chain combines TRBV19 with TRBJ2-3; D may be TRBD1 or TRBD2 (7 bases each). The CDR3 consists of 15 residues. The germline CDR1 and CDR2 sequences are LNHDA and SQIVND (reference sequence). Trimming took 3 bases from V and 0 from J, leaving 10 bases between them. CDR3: CASSIQGGSTDTQYF. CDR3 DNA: TGTGCCAGTAGTATCCAGGGGGGGAGCACAGATACGCAGTATTTT.

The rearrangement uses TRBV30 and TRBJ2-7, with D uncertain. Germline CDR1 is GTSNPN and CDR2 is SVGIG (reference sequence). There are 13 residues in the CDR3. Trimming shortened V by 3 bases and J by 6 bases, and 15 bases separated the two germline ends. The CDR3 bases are TGTGCCTGGAGCCTACACGAGTCGGGCGAGCAGTACTTC. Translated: CAWSLHESGEQYF.

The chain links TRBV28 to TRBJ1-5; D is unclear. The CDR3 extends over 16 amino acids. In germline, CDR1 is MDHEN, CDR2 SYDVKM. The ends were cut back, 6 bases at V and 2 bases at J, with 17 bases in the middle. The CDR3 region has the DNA TGTGCCAGCAGATCGGACGGATTTTTAGGCAATCAGCCCCAGCATTTT. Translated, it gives CASRSDGFLGNQPQHF.

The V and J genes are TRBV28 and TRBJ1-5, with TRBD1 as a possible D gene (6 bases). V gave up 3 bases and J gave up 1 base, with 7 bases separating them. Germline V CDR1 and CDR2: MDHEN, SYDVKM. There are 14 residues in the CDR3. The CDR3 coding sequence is TGTGCCAGCAGTTTTGGGACAAGCAATCAGCCCCAGCATTTT. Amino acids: CASSFGTSNQPQHF.

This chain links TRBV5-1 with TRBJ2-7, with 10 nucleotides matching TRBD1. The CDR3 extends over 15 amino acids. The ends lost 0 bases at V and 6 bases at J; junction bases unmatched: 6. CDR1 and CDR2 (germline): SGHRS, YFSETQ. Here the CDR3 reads CASSLVGDRGGEQYF. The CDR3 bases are TGCGCCAGCAGCTTGGTCGGGGACAGGGGTGGCGAGCAGTACTTC.